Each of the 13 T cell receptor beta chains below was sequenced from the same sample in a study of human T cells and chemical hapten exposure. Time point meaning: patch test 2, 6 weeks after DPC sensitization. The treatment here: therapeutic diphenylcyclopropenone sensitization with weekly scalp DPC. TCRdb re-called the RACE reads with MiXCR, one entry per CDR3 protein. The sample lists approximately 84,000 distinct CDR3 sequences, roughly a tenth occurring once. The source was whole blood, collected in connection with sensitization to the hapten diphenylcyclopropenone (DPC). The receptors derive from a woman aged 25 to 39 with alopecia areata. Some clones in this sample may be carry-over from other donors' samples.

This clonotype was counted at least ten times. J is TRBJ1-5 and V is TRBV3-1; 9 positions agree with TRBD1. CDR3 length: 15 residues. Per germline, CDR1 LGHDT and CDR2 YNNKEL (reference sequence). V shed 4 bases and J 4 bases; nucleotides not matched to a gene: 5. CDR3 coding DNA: TGTGCCAGCAGCCCGGGACAGGGCTTGAATCAGCCCCAGCATTTT. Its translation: CASSPGQGLNQPQHF.

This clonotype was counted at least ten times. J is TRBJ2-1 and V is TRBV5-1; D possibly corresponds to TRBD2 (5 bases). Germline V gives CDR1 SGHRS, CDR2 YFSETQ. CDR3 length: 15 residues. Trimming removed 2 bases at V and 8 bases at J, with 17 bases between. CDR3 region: CASSLSGVGADEQFF. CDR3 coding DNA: TGCGCCAGCAGCTTATCCGGGGTGGGTGCCGATGAGCAGTTCTTC.

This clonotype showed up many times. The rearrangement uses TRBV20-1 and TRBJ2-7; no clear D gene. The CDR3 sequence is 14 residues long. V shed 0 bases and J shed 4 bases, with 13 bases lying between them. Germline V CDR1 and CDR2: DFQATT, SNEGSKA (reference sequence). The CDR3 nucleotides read TGCAGTGCTAGAGATATCGGCAAGACGTACGAGCAGTACTTC. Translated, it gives CSARDIGKTYEQYF.

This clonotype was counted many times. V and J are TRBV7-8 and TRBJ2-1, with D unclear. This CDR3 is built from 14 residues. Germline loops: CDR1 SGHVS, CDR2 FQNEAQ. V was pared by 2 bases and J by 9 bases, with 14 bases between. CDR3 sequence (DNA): TGTGCCAGCAGCTTAATACAGCTAGGTGGTGAGCAGTTCTTC. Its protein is CASSLIQLGGEQFF. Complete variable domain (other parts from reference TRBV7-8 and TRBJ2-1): GAGVSQSPRYKVAKRGQDVALRCDPISGHVSLFWYQQALGQGPEFLTYFQNEAQLDKSGLPSDRFFAERPEGSVSTLKIQRTQQEDSAVYLCASSLIQLGGEQFFGPGTRLTVL.

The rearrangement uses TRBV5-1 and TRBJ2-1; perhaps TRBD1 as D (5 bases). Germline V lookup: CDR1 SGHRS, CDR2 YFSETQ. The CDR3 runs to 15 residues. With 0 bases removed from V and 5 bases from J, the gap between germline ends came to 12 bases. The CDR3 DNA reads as TGCGCCAGCAGCTTGGCAGGGCTGCGCAACAATGAGCAGTTCTTC. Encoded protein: CASSLAGLRNNEQFF. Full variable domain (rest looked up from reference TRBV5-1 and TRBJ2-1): KAGVTQTPRYLIKTRGQQVTLSCSPISGHRSVSWYQQTPGQGLQFLFEYFSETQRNKGNFPGRFSGRQFSNSRSEMNVSTLELGDSALYLCASSLAGLRNNEQFFGPGTRLTVL.

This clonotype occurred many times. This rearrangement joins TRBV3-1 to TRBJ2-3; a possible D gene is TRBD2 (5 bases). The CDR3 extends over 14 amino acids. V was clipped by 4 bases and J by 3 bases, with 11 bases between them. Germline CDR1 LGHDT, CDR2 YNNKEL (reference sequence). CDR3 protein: CASSRPGMTDTQYF. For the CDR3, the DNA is TGTGCCAGCAGCCGTCCGGGGATGACAGATACGCAGTATTTT.

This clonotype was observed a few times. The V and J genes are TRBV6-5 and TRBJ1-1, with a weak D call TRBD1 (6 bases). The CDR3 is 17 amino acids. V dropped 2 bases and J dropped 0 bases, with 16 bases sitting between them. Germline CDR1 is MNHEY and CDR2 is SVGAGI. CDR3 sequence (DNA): TGTGCCAGCAGTTACCGGACGACGACAGGCCTGAACACTGAAGCTTTCTTT. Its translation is CASSYRTTTGLNTEAFF.

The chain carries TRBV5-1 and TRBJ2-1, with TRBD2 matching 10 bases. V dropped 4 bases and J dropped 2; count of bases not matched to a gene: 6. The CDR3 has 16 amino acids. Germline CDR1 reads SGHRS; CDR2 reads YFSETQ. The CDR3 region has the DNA TGCGCCAGCAGCCCAAGCGGGGGGGCCACCTACAATGAGCAGTTCTTC. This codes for CASSPSGGATYNEQFF. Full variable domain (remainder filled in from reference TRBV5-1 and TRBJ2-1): KAGVTQTPRYLIKTRGQQVTLSCSPISGHRSVSWYQQTPGQGLQFLFEYFSETQRNKGNFPGRFSGRQFSNSRSEMNVSTLELGDSALYLCASSPSGGATYNEQFFGPGTRLTVL.

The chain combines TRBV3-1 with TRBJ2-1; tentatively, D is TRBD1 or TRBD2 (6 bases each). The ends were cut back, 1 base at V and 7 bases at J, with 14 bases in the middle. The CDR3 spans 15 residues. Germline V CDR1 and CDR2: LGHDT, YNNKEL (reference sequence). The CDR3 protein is CASSQVRGPGNEQFF. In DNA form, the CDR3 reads TGTGCCAGCAGCCAAGTTCGGGGGCCAGGGAATGAGCAGTTCTTC.

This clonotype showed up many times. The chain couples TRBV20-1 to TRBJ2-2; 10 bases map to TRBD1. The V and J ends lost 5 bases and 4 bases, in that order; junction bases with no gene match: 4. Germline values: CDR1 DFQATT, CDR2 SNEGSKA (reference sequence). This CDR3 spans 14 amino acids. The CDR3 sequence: CSAGRTGGTGELFF. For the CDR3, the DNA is TGCAGTGCTGGTCGGACAGGGGGCACCGGGGAGCTGTTTTTT.

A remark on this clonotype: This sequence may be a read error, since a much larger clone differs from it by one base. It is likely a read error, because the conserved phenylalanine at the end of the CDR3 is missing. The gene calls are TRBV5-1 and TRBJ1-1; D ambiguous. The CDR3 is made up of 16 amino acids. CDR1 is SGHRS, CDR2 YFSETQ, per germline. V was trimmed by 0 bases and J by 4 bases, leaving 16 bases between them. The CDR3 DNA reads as TGCGCCAGCAGCTTGGCCTTTGCGGGAGCGGGCACTGAAGCTTTCTCT. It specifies CASSLAFAGAGTEAFS.

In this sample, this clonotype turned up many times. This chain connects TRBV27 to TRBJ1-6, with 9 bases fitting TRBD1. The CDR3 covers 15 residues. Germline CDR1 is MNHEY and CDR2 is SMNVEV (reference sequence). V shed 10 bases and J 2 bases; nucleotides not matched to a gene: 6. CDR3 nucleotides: TGTGCCACCTCGACAGGGGGGACCTATAATTCACCCCTCCACTTT. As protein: CATSTGGTYNSPLHF.

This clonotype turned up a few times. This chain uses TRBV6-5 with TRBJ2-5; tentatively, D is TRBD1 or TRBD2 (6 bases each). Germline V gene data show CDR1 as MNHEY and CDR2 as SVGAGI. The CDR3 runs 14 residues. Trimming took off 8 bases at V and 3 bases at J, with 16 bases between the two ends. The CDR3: CASGGRGAEETQYF. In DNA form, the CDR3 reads TGTGCCAGCGGGGGGCGGGGAGCCGAAGAGACCCAGTACTTC.